This T cell receptor (beta chain) was observed in a study of blood T cell repertoires in COVID-19 (dated by TCRdb to the early 2020s). As for the study more broadly: Samples from collaborators originated in the United States, Italy and Spain and spanned both the acute and convalescent phases of COVID-19. A de-identified subject ID, COVID-19 status, age in years and sex were almost always included in the sample metadata. The dataset comprised deeply sampled blood TCRbeta repertoires from subjects exposed to, actively infected with, or recovered from COVID-19. Samples came from the ongoing ImmuneRACE study (first 160 participants) plus 1,254 subjects from 6 global collaborators. Where HLA class I and class II types were available, the types were taken from metadata supplied by the sample provider, not from assay-based typing. The repertoires were made available in a free public database intended to serve as a resource for research on the immune response to SARS-CoV-2. The material from the prospective study consisted of cDNA or gDNA derived from T cells, B-cell-depleted T cells, or PBMCs. Summary of the overall study and its limitations: The quantity of clinical and demographic metadata differed by source and by participant and was supplied without curation.

There are 17 amino acids in the CDR3, from cysteine to phenylalanine inclusive. Only CDR3 DNA remains: 51 bases, in frame from the first base. The germline V gene supplies CDR1 SGHRS and CDR2 YFSETQ. A distance of 15 bases separates the germline ends of V and J, which lose 0 bases and 0 bases respectively. Whole blood was collected in K2EDTA tubes by collaborating institutions according to the institutions' own protocols. For TCRbeta analysis, collaborator samples were shipped as frozen whole blood, as isolated PBMCs, or as DNA extracted from either sample type. Concerning this clone itself: What antigen it recognizes has not been identified. No base-level quality is on record; no much larger clone is a single base apart.

TCRbeta CDR3 regions were amplified from genomic DNA using the immunoSEQ Assay, a bias-controlled multiplex PCR. The study's own analysis went as follows. Within the assay, amplification of reference gene primers was used to estimate how many nucleated cells each sample contained. To quantify the absolute abundance of each unique TCRbeta CDR3 rearrangement, sequence reads were collapsed and filtered. For each sample, productive Simpson clonality was calculated as the square root of Simpson's diversity index across productive rearrangements. The table was pulled from immuneACCESS by TCRdb, which kept in-frame rearrangements only. Such tables lose some clones; where checked, under half of the loss comes from unresolved V genes, and the rest has no known cause. That table gives V, J and clone size, and the DNA gave D and trimming. This sample comprises roughly 120,000 clones, about 92% of them detected only once. In total, the top ten clones hold around 3.8% of the sample.

The V gene is TRBV5-1 and the J gene is TRBJ1-2; the D region possibly corresponds to TRBD1 (6 bases align). The receptor was derived from a man aged 45-65 years with active COVID-19. The source material was peripheral blood. DNA sequence: TGCGCCAGCAGCTTGGCCTCAGTGACAGGCGCTAACTATGGCTACACCTTC. Translated, it gives CASSLASVTGANYGYTF.